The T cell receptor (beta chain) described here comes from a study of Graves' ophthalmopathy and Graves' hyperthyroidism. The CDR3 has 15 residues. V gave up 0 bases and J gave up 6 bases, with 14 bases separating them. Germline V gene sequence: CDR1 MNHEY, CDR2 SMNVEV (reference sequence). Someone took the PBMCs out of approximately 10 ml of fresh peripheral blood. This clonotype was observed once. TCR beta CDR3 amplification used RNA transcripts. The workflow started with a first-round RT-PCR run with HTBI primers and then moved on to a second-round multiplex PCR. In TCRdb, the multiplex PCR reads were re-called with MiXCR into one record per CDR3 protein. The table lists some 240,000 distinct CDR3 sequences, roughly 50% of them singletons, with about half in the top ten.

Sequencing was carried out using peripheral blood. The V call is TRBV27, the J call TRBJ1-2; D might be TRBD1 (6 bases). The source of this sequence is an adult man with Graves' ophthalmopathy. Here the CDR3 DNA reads TGTGCCAGCAGTTTATCAGAGGGGGGTGGGGATGGCTACACCTTC. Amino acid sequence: CASSLSEGGGDGYTF.